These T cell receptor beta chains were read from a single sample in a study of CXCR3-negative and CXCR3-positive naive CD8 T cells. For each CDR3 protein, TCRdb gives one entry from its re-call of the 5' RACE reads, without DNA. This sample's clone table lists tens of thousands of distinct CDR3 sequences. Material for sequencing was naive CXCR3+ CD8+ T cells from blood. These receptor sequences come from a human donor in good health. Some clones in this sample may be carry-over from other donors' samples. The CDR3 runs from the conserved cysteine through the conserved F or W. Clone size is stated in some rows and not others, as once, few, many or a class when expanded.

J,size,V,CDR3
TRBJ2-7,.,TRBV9,CASSVDDGSYEQYF
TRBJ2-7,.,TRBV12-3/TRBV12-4,CASVGAGPSYEQYF
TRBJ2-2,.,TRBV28,CASGGLAALTGELFF
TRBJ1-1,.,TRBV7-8,CASSKTTETNTEAFF
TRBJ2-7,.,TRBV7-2,CASSSTPQGYEQYF
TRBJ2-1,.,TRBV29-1,CSVTPGLHNEQFF
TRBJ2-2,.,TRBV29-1,CSVELGGNTGELFF
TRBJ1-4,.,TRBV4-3,CASSQGSEAANEKLFF
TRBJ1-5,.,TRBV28,CASKTQAINQPQHF
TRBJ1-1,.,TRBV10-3,CAISESAGRGTEAFF
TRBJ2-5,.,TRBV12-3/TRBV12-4,CASSSAGAEIQYF
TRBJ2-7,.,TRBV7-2,CASSLISPGDEQYF
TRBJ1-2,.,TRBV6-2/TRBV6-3,CASSYYYFTDWGYTF
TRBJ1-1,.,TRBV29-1,CSVVAGLAHTEAFF
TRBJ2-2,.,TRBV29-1,CSVSWTGYAGELFF
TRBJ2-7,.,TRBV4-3,CASSQGLPGPYEQYF
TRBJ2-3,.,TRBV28,CASSLQLAGVYRSDTQYF
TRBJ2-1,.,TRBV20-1,CSASGAGAYNEQFF
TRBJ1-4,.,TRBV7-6,CASSLGQGRNEKLFF
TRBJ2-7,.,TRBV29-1,CSVEGARGYEQYF
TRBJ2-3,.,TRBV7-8,CASSQLSGTYTDTQYF
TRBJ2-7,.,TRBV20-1,CSARDAASGYEQYF
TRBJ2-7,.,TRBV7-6,CASSLESGGYEQYF
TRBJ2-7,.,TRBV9,CASSVGGSSYEQYF
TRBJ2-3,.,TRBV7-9,CASSLVAYTDTQYF
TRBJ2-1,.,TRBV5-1,CASSFELAIEQFF
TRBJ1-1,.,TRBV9,CASSSWDRNTEAFF
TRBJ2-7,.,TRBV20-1,CSVTGTAYEQYF
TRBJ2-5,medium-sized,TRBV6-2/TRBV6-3,CASSYSETQYF
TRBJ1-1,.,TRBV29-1,CSVGGGYKSPEAFF
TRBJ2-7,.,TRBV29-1,CSVEVAGSSYEQYF
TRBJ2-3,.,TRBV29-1,CSTPPTGDTDTQYF
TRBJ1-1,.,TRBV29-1,CSVPEGTEAFF
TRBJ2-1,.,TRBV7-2,CASSFRTSGRGEQFF
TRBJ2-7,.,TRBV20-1,CSARDAWGKLYEQYF
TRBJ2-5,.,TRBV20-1,CSARDLWDRGNPQYF
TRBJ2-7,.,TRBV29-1,CSVEITGTSGRNTYEQYF
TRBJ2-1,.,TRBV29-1,CSVRLVGEQFF